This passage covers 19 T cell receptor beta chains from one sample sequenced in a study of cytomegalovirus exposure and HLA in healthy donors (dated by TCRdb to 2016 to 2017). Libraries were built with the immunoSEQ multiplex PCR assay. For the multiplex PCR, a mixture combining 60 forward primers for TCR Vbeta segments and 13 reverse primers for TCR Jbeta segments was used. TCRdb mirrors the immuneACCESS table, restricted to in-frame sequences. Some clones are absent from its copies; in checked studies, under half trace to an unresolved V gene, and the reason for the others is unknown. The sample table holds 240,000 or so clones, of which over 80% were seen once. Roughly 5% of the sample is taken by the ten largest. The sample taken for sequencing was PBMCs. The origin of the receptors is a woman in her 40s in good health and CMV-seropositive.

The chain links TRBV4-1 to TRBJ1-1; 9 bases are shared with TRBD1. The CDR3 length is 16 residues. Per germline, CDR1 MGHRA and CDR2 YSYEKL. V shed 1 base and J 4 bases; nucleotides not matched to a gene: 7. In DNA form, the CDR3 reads TGCGCCAGCAGCCAAGTATTTTCGACAGGGGGCACTGAAGCTTTCTTT. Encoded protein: CASSQVFSTGGTEAFF.

This CDR3 is CASSATGGNEQFF. The CDR3 bases are TGTGCCAGCAGTGCGACAGGGGGGAATGAGCAGTTCTTC. The genes are TRBV6-6 and TRBJ2-1, with 9 nucleotides matching TRBD1. The CDR3 consists of 13 residues. V gave up 5 bases and J gave up 7 bases; unmatched junction bases: 3. Germline CDR1 and CDR2: MNHNY and SVGAGI (reference sequence).

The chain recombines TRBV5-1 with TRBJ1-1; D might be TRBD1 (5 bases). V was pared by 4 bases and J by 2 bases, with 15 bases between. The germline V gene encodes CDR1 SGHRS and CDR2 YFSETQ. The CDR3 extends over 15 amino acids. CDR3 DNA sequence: TGCGCCAGCAGCCCCGAAGGCAGGGTTAACACTGAAGCTTTCTTT. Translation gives CASSPEGRVNTEAFF.

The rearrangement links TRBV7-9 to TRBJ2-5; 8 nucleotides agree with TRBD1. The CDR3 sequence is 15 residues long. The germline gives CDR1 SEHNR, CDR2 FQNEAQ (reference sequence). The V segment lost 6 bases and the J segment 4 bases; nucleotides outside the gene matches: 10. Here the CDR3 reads CASRPSATGAETQYF. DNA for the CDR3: TGTGCCAGCAGGCCAAGCGCGACAGGGGCAGAGACCCAGTACTTC.

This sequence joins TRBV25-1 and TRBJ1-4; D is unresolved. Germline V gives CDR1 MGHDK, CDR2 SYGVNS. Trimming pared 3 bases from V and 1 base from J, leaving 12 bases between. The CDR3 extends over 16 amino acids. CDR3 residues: CASSEGGFVTNEKLFF. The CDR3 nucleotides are TGTGCCAGCAGTGAGGGAGGGTTTGTAACTAATGAAAAACTGTTTTTT.

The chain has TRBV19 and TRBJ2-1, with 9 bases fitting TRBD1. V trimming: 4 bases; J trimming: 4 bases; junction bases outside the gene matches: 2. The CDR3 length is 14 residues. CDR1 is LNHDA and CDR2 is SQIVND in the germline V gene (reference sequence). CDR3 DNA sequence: TGTGCCAGTAGTAAACAGGGGGCTTACAATGAGCAGTTCTTC. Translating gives CASSKQGAYNEQFF.

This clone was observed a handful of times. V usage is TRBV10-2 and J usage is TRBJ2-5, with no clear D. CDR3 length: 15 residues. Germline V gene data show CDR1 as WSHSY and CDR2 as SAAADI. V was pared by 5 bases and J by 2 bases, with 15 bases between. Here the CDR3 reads CASSPRRGDQETQYF. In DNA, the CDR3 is TGCGCCAGCAGTCCCCGTCGTGGAGATCAAGAGACCCAGTACTTC.

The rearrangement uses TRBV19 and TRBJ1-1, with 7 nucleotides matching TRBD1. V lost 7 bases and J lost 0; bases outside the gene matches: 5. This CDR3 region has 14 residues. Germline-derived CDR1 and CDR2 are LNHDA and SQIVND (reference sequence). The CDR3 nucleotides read TGTGCCAGTACCCTGGACAGGATGAACACTGAAGCTTTCTTT. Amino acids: CASTLDRMNTEAFF.

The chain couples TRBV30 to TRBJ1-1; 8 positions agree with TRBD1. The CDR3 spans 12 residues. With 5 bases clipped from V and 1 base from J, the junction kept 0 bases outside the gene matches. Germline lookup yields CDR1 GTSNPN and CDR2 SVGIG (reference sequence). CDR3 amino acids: CAWGTGNTEAFF. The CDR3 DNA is TGTGCCTGGGGGACAGGGAACACTGAAGCTTTCTTT.

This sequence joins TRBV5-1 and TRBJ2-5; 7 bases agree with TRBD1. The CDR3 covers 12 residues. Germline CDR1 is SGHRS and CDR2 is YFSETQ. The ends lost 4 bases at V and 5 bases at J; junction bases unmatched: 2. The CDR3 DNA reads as TGCGCCAGCAGCGTGACAGGGGAGACCCAGTACTTC. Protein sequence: CASSVTGETQYF.

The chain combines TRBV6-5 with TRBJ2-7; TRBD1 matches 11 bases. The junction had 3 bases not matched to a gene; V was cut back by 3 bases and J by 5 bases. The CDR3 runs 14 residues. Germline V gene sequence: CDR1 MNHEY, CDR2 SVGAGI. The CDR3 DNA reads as TGTGCCAGCAGTTATCCGGGACAGGGGGACGAGCAGTACTTC. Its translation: CASSYPGQGDEQYF.

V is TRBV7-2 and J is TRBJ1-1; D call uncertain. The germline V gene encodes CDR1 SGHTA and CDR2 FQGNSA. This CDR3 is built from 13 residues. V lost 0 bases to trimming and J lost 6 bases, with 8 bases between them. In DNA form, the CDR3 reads TGTGCCAGCAGCTTAGCCCTAATGTCTGAAGCTTTCTTT. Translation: CASSLALMSEAFF.

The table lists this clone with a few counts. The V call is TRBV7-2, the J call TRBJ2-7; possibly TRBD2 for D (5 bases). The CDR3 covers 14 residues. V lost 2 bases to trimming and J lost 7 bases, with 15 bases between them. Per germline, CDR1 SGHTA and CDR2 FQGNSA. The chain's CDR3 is CASSLRRPRGEQYF. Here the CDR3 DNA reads TGTGCCAGCAGCTTACGCCGCCCCAGAGGGGAGCAGTACTTC.

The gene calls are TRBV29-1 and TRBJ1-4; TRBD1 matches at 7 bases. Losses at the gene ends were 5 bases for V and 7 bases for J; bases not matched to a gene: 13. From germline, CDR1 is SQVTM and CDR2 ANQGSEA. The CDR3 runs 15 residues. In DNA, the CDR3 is TGCAGCGTTTCTTCATACCGGGACAGCCTTGAAAAACTGTTTTTT. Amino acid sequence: CSVSSYRDSLEKLFF.

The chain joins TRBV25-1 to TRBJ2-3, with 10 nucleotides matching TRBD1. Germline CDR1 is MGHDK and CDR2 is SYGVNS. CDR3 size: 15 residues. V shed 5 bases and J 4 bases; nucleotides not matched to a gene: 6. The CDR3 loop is CASSHDRGHADTQYF. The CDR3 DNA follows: TGTGCCAGCAGTCACGACAGGGGGCATGCAGATACGCAGTATTTT.

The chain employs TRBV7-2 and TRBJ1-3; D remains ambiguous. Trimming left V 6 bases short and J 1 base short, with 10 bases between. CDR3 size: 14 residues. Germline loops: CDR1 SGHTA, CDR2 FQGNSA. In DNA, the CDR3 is TGTGCCAGCAGGGCAGAATTATCTGGAAACACCATATATTTT. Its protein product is CASRAELSGNTIYF. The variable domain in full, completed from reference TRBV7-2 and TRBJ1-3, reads GAGVSQSPSNKVTEKGKDVELRCDPISGHTALYWYRQSLGQGLEFLIYFQGNSAPDKSGLPSDRFSAERTGGSVSTLTIQRTQQEDSAVYLCASRAELSGNTIYFGEGSWLTVV.

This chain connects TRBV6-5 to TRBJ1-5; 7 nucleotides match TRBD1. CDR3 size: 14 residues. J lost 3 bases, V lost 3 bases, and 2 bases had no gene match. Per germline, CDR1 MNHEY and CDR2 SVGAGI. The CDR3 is CASSYTGVNQPQHF. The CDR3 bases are TGTGCCAGCAGTTATACAGGGGTCAATCAGCCCCAGCATTTT.

CDR3 residues: CASSGQGAGNEKLFF. The DNA of the CDR3 is TGTGCCAGCAGTGGCCAGGGGGCGGGTAATGAAAAACTGTTTTTT. The chain recombines TRBV6-5 with TRBJ1-4; TRBD1 matches at 8 bases. The CDR3 contains 15 residues. Germline V CDR1 and CDR2: MNHEY, SVGAGI. Trimming at V came to 5 bases and at J to 4 bases, leaving 6 bases not matched to a gene.

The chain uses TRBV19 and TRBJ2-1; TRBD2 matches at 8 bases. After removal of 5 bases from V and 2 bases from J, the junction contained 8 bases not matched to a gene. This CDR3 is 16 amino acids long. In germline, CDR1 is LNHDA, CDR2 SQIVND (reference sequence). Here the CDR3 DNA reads TGTGCCAGTAGTTTGAGCGGGAGTCGCGCCTACAATGAGCAGTTCTTC. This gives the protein CASSLSGSRAYNEQFF.